This section outlines one T cell receptor (beta chain) sequence together with its context. These data originate in a study of blood T cell repertoires in COVID-19. This CDR3 comprises 15 residues. V lost 2 bases, J lost 4 bases, and 14 bases lay in between. The V gene's germline CDR1 is MGHRA and CDR2 YSYEKL. Here immunoSEQ multiplex PCR was the method, and the copy in TCRdb shows in-frame clones only, minus some. Of about 200,000 clones listed, 75% to 85% are singletons. J is TRBJ1-2 and V is TRBV4-1; possible D gene TRBD1, 5 bases. The sequencing sample was made of peripheral blood. This TCR derives from a man in his fifties or sixties with active or convalescent COVID-19. CDR3 protein: CASSQPRQPVYGYTF. The CDR3 nucleotides read TGCGCCAGCAGCCAACCCAGACAGCCCGTCTATGGCTACACCTTC.